The clone carrying this T cell receptor (beta chain) was seen repeatedly, ten times or more. The data derive from a study of early T cells in non-severe SARS-CoV-2 infection. About the study: The authors sequenced bulk RNA from unsorted whole blood, leaving chains unpaired.

Trimming removed 4 bases from V and 6 bases from J; junction bases left unmatched: 3. Germline V gene data show CDR1 as SGHVS and CDR2 as FNYEAQ. The CDR3 is 12 residues long. Unique molecular identifiers tagged individual cDNA molecules. TCRdb passed the 5' RACE reads through MiXCR, listing each CDR3 protein once. The profile shows 60,000 to 70,000 distinct CDR3 sequences, over 8% of them singletons. This chain uses TRBV7-6 with TRBJ2-7, with 7 positions matching TRBD1. The origin of this receptor is an adult who was a healthcare worker with PCR-confirmed SARS-CoV-2 infection or an uninfected control (not recorded which). Sequences were obtained from whole blood. CDR3 in DNA: TGTGCCAGCAGCTCGACAGGGTTCGAGCAGTACTTC. Translated, it gives CASSSTGFEQYF. Filled out from reference TRBV7-6 and TRBJ2-7, the complete variable domain reads GAGVSQSPRYKVTKRGQDVALRCDPISGHVSLYWYRQALGQGPEFLTYFNYEAQQDKSGLPNDRFSAERPEGSISTLTIQRTEQRDSAMYRCASSSTGFEQYFGPGTRLTVT.